What follows is one T cell receptor (beta chain) and its context. Its antigen remains undetermined. No quality values exist for individual bases; no much larger clone is one base distant. These data belong to a study of shared clonotypes between healthy human individuals (dated by TCRdb to the early 2020s). Turning to the overall study: A couple of women and a few men aged 18 to 49 years were included in the cohort. Per donor, three plates each were used for CD4 naive and CD4 memory, two for CD8 naive, and one for CD8 memory. Blood TCR repertoires of roughly five healthy adults were deeply sequenced to estimate repertoire size and the extent of clonotype sharing between individuals. Libraries were prepared and TCR repertoires were sequenced by different laboratories using diverse techniques, in order to increase sequencing depth and limit assay-specific biases. Per donor, leukapheresis produced somewhere between about 0.94 and 9 billion PBMCs.

Overall results and qualifications from the work: Naive subsets generally had larger estimated clonotype richness than memory subsets. The genetic and exposure-history diversity represented was limited by the small number of donors. Rarefaction of sorted-subset datasets indicated incomplete sequencing despite the large sequencing depth. Based on pairwise subsampling, the degree of clonotype sharing among donors was expected to be affected by sequencing depth. When several donors were compared, the shared fraction of clonotypes was roughly 4.8% for naive CD4, more than 3% for naive CD8, roughly 2.5% for memory CD4, and 0.4% for memory CD8. Clonotypes shared by all four sorted-subset donors showed higher generation probabilities than non-shared clonotypes. Sampling was limited to blood, and TCR repertoires in tissue likely differ from TCR repertoires in blood.

Using the deep immunoSEQ assay, multiplex PCR amplified TCR CDR3 regions from genomic DNA. Genomic DNA extracted from each cell subset was distributed evenly over all wells of several immunoSEQ 96-well plates, and each plate served as one replicate. For sorted subsets, each replicate PCR was loaded with around 200 ng genomic DNA, equivalent to about 30,000 T cell genomes. Purified libraries were measured with a Qubit 3.0 fluorometer, size-checked on a Bioanalyzer 2100, and measured again with the KAPA Library Quantification kit. Every immunoSEQ 96-well plate was sequenced on a dedicated single-read 150-cycle Illumina NextSeq 550 flow cell. The study's own analysis went as follows. Because only junctional sequences without quality scores were contained in the immunoSEQ output, filtering matching that applied to full-length reads could not be performed. Sequences were annotated with PyIR, a Python wrapper for IgBLAST v1.9, using IMGT germline references to assign V/J genes and CDR3. Reads were removed for weak V/J assignments (E-value above 1e-6), missing CDR3, stop codons, out-of-frame junctions, or ambiguous translated residues. V3J clonotypes were defined as sequences sharing an identical inferred V gene, J gene, and CDR3 amino acid sequence. Percentage overlap between repertoires was computed as shared unique clonotypes divided by the size of the smaller repertoire. RTK rarefaction, the Chao1 estimator, and Recon v2.1 estimates of unobserved clonotypes were used to assess repertoire richness. Generation probabilities for all TCRbeta clonotypes obtained by the gDNA method from several donors were computed using OLGA. In its TCRdb copy, this immuneACCESS table keeps in-frame sequences only and misses some clones. Where compared with another copy, unresolved V genes explain less than half of these, and the others have no known cause. Clonal size and the V and J genes are those of that table, whereas D and trimming came from the DNA. In this sample the table shows about 2.4 million clones, 80% to 95% of which occur a single time. The top ten hold about 0.39% of the sample.

CDR1 and CDR2 were assigned from the germline V gene (reference sequence) as LNHNV and YYDKDF. Taken from cysteine to phenylalanine, the CDR3 has 19 residues. The sequence is cut down to CDR3 DNA, 57 bases in frame from base 1. Trimming takes 3 bases off V and 5 bases off J; junction bases not matched to a gene: 18. Donors were healthy HIV-negative adults with no recently reported acute infections or vaccinations. Every donor was a Caucasian adult residing in Nashville, Tennessee, USA. CD4+ T cells were enriched through magnetic negative selection, after which naive cells were positively selected on CD45RA and the remaining negative fraction served as the memory subset. After blood collection by leukapheresis, PBMCs were isolated using Ficoll-Histopaque density gradient centrifugation and then cryopreserved in the vapor phase of liquid nitrogen. Analytical flow cytometry was used to check the purity and quantity of each magnetically sorted T cell population. Genomic DNA was isolated from every sorted fraction and measured by UV absorbance on a Nanodrop 2000c.

The chain joins TRBV15 to TRBJ2-5; 10 bases in the middle match TRBD2. The source is a man aged 18 to 29 in good health. Some clones in this sample may be carry-over from other donors' samples. Input material: naive CD4+ T cells from PBMCs. The cell subset or site label on this specimen signifies: CD45RA+ positively selected. The bases read TGTGCCACCAGCAGTCCCCTCGGACTAGCGGACTACCGGGCGGAGACCCAGTACTTC. Its translation is CATSSPLGLADYRAETQYF.